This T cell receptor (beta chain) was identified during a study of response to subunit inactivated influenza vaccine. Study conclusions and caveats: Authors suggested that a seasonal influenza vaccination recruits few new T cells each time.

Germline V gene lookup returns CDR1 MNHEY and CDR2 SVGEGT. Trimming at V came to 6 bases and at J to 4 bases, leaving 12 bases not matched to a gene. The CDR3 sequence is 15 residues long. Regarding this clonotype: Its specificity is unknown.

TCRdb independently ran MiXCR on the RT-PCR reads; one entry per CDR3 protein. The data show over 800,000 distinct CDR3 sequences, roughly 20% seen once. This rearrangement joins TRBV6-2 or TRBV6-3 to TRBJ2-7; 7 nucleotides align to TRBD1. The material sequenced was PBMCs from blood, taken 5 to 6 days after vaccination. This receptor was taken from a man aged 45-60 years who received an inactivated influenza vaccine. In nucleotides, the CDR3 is TGTGCCAGCAGCTACCACCAGACAGGGAATTACGAGCAGTACTTC. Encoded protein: CASSYHQTGNYEQYF.